The clone carrying this T cell receptor beta chain was seen at least ten times. Its cognate antigen is unknown. These data belong to a study of identical twins. Regarding the study as a whole: Models underestimated how often monozygotic twins shared out-of-frame TCR alpha.

A universal primer binding site was introduced by template switching. The final cDNA contained unique molecular identifiers. Each CDR3 protein is one row after TCRdb ran MiXCR on the 5' RACE reads. Seen here are around 450,000 distinct CDR3 sequences, 14% observed once, and the top ten hold about 0.54%. The length of the CDR3 is 15 residues. Germline trimming cut 2 bases from V and 4 bases from J; bases unmatched to any gene: 7. CDR1 and CDR2 from the germline V gene are LGHDT and YNNKEL (reference sequence). This sample also belongs to another study, concerning yellow fever vaccine responses in identical twins. From that second work: Among the twins, the vaccine T cell response reportedly seemed partly convergent and partly personalized.

Sequencing was performed on CD4+ T cells sorted from blood. The source of this sequence is a woman aged 18-35 years in good health. The chain carries TRBV3-1 and TRBJ2-7; 8 bases match TRBD2. CDR3 nucleotides: TGTGCCAGCAGCCAAACAAGCGGGGGCCTGTACGAGCAGTACTTC. Translating it yields CASSQTSGGLYEQYF.